What follows are 22 T cell receptor beta chains derived from one specimen sequenced in a study of identical twins. TCRdb re-called the 5' RACE reads with MiXCR, one entry per CDR3 protein. The data show roughly 250,000 distinct CDR3 sequences, roughly an eighth seen once. The sample consisted of memory (CD45RO+) T cells sorted from blood. The source of these receptors is a young woman in good health.

In its sample, this clonotype was seen a few times. CDR3 sequence reads: CAIGDRDQETQYF. CDR3 nucleotide sequence: TGTGCCATCGGGGACAGGGACCAAGAGACCCAGTACTTC. V gene TRBV10-3 combines with J gene TRBJ2-5, with 9 bases matching TRBD1. There are 13 residues in the CDR3. CDR1 and CDR2 (germline): ENHRY, SYGVKD. V trimming: 8 bases; J trimming: 0 bases; junction bases outside the gene matches: 1.

The rearrangement links TRBV27 to TRBJ2-7; the D gene is possibly TRBD1 (6 bases). CDR1 and CDR2 (germline): MNHEY, SMNVEV (reference sequence). Between the trimmed V and J ends, which lost 5 bases and 3 bases, there was a span of 14 bases. The CDR3 length is 14 residues. Here the CDR3 DNA reads TGTGCCAGCAGTCCTGACAGGAAGGGCTACGAGCAGTACTTC. Encoded protein: CASSPDRKGYEQYF.

The chain is built from TRBV20-1 and TRBJ2-3, with 8 bases identical to TRBD2. The germline V gene encodes CDR1 DFQATT and CDR2 SNEGSKA (reference sequence). The CDR3 has 15 residues. V was clipped by 6 bases and J by 4 bases; unmatched bases: 12. The DNA for the CDR3 is TGCAGTGCGCCTGAAAGCGGGAGAGTATCAGATACGCAGTATTTT. It is translated as CSAPESGRVSDTQYF.

The chain couples TRBV5-1 to TRBJ2-1; TRBD2 might be the D (6 bases). V lost 3 bases, J lost 9 bases, and 13 bases lay in between. This CDR3 region has 13 residues. The germline CDR1 and CDR2 sequences are SGHRS and YFSETQ. The CDR3, as DNA: TGCGCCAGCAGCTCGGACTACAACGGTGAGCAGTTCTTC. Its protein is CASSSDYNGEQFF.

This clonotype occurred many times. The CDR3 loop is CASSPPEQGVLYEQYF. Written as DNA, the CDR3 is TGCGCCAGCAGCCCGCCTGAACAGGGAGTTCTCTACGAGCAGTACTTC. The chain employs TRBV5-1 and TRBJ2-7; maybe TRBD1 (6 bases). This CDR3 has 16 residues. The germline CDR1 and CDR2 sequences are SGHRS and YFSETQ. Between the trimmed V and J ends, which lost 4 bases and 3 bases, there was a span of 20 bases.

In this sample, this clonotype turned up many times. V gene TRBV5-1 combines with J gene TRBJ2-5; D is undetermined. Germline V lookup: CDR1 SGHRS, CDR2 YFSETQ. The CDR3 is made up of 15 amino acids. Trimming pared 0 bases from V and 5 bases from J, leaving 14 bases between. CDR3 sequence reads: CASSLGGDYTETQYF. CDR3 DNA: TGCGCCAGCAGCTTGGGAGGAGATTATACTGAGACCCAGTACTTC. Full variable domain (outside the CDR3, taken from reference TRBV5-1 and TRBJ2-5): KAGVTQTPRYLIKTRGQQVTLSCSPISGHRSVSWYQQTPGQGLQFLFEYFSETQRNKGNFPGRFSGRQFSNSRSEMNVSTLELGDSALYLCASSLGGDYTETQYFGPGTRLLVL.

The sample holds a few counts of this clonotype. CDR3 loop: CSAREFQATDTQYF. DNA for the CDR3: TGCAGTGCTAGAGAATTTCAAGCTACAGATACGCAGTATTTT. This sequence joins TRBV20-1 and TRBJ2-3, with D hard to call. The CDR3 loop spans 14 amino acids. Trimming removed 0 bases from V and 3 bases from J, with 10 bases in between. From germline, CDR1 is DFQATT and CDR2 SNEGSKA (reference sequence).

At least ten counts were recorded for this clonotype. The rearrangement links TRBV3-1 to TRBJ2-7; the D gene is possibly TRBD1 (5 bases). CDR1 and CDR2 (germline): LGHDT, YNNKEL (reference sequence). The CDR3 consists of 14 residues. The V and J ends lost 2 bases and 4 bases respectively, with 12 bases between them. This CDR3 reads CASSQRGNLYEQYF. Here the CDR3 DNA reads TGTGCCAGCAGCCAAAGGGGAAACCTATACGAGCAGTACTTC.

J is TRBJ1-3 and V is TRBV10-3; D is possibly TRBD1 (5 bases). Trimming stripped 0 bases from V and 10 bases from J, with 10 bases between. The CDR3 contains 13 residues. Germline CDR1 is ENHRY and CDR2 is SYGVKD. The chain's CDR3 is CAISESGEPTIYF. The CDR3 DNA reads TGTGCCATCAGTGAGTCGGGGGAGCCGACCATATATTTT.

This clonotype was detected many times. The chain combines TRBV5-5 with TRBJ1-6; 7 nucleotides line up with TRBD1. V gave up 4 bases and J gave up 7 bases; unmatched junction bases: 5. The CDR3 spans 14 residues. In germline, CDR1 is SGHKS, CDR2 YYEKEE (reference sequence). CDR3 loop: CASSVRDSNSPLHF. CDR3 DNA: TGTGCCAGCAGCGTGCGGGACAGCAATTCACCCCTCCACTTT. The whole variable domain, remainder taken from reference TRBV5-5 and TRBJ1-6, is DAGVTQSPTHLIKTRGQQVTLRCSPISGHKSVSWYQQVLGQGPQFIFQYYEKEERGRGNFPDRFSARQFPNYSSELNVNALLLGDSALYLCASSVRDSNSPLHFGNGTRLTVT.

The chain is built from TRBV15 and TRBJ2-5; D unresolved. CDR3 length: 14 amino acids. Trimming pared 0 bases from V and 1 base from J, leaving 6 bases between. The germline V gene has CDR1 LNHNV and CDR2 YYDKDF (reference sequence). The CDR3, as DNA: TGTGCCACCAGCAGAGAAGGGATCCAAGAGACCCAGTACTTC. As protein: CATSREGIQETQYF.

Ten or more counts support this clonotype. V and J are TRBV2 and TRBJ1-1; weak D call: TRBD1 (6 bases). Germline loops: CDR1 SNHLY, CDR2 FYNNEI. The V end was cut by 6 bases, the J end by 0 bases, with 14 bases between. The CDR3 has 15 amino acids. The CDR3 DNA follows: TGTGCCAGCAGGGAAATGGGGGCGGTGAACACTGAAGCTTTCTTT. Its protein is CASREMGAVNTEAFF.

Only a few counts were recorded for this clonotype. The chain recombines TRBV5-8 with TRBJ1-2, with D perhaps matching TRBD1 (5 bases). There are 12 residues in the CDR3. The V end lost 4 bases, the J end lost 4 bases, and 8 bases lay between the germline ends. Per the germline V gene, CDR1 is SGHTS and CDR2 is YDEGEE. CDR3 nucleotide sequence: TGTGCCAGCAGCCGACAGATCTATGGCTACACCTTC. Translated, it gives CASSRQIYGYTF.

This clonotype was seen a handful of times. The chain employs TRBV7-9 and TRBJ1-4; no reliable D call. The V end lost 10 bases, the J end lost 8 bases, and 17 bases lay between the germline ends. Germline loops: CDR1 SEHNR, CDR2 FQNEAQ (reference sequence). This CDR3 is 13 amino acids long. The CDR3 DNA follows: TGTGCCACCACACCTGGGGAAAGGGAAAAACTGTTTTTT. Its protein is CATTPGEREKLFF.

The chain joins TRBV6-5 to TRBJ2-5; tentative D call: TRBD1 (5 bases). V lost 4 bases and J 0 bases, leaving 9 bases between the germline ends. The germline CDR1 and CDR2 sequences are MNHEY and SVGAGI. This CDR3 has 14 residues. CDR3 bases: TGTGCCAGCAGTTCCGACAGTTACCAAGAGACCCAGTACTTC. Residues: CASSSDSYQETQYF.

This chain joins TRBV2 and TRBJ2-5, with a possible D match to TRBD2 (6 bases). Trimming took 3 bases from V and 5 from J, leaving 19 bases between them. The CDR3 has 16 residues. Per the germline V gene, CDR1 is SNHLY and CDR2 is FYNNEI. The CDR3 is CASSEGGAPIRETQYF. The CDR3 bases are TGTGCCAGCAGTGAGGGCGGGGCGCCGATCAGGGAGACCCAGTACTTC.

This clonotype was counted between two and nine times. The gene calls are TRBV6-2 or TRBV6-3 and TRBJ2-2; TRBD1 or TRBD2 may be the D gene (5 bases each). V lost 6 bases, J lost 3 bases, and 17 bases lay in between. The CDR3 totals 16 residues. Germline CDR1 MNHEY, CDR2 SVGEGT. The CDR3 DNA reads as TGTGCCAGCAGCGGGACGAGCCCCATTTACACCGGGGAGCTGTTTTTT. Its protein product is CASSGTSPIYTGELFF.

This clonotype was recorded a few times. J is TRBJ2-2 and V is TRBV30, with 11 bases matching TRBD1. Germline values: CDR1 GTSNPN, CDR2 SVGIG (reference sequence). J gave up 8 bases and V 2 bases, and 10 bases lay outside the gene matches. This CDR3 region has 16 residues. The CDR3 spells CAWSSTDRGRFGELFF. DNA for the CDR3: TGTGCCTGGAGTTCGACGGACAGGGGGCGCTTTGGGGAGCTGTTTTTT.

The chain recombines TRBV7-2 with TRBJ2-7, with 12 bases aligning to TRBD2. The CDR3 consists of 14 residues. Trimming took 5 bases from V and 3 from J; bases not matched to a gene: 2. Germline CDR1 SGHTA, CDR2 FQGNSA. DNA of the CDR3: TGTGCCAGCAGCCTACTAGCGGGAGGCTACGAGCAGTACTTC. Translating gives CASSLLAGGYEQYF.

This chain joins TRBV20-1 and TRBJ2-7; 7 bases agree with TRBD2. Germline V gene sequence: CDR1 DFQATT, CDR2 SNEGSKA (reference sequence). This CDR3 region has 15 residues. For the CDR3, the DNA is TGCTGTGTTAAGAGCGGAAGCGGGGACGTTGCGGAGCAGTACTTC. Translated, it gives CCVKSGSGDVAEQYF.

This clonotype was counted between two and nine times. The V gene is TRBV12-3 or TRBV12-4, the J gene TRBJ1-1, with TRBD1 identical over 12 bases. The CDR3 is 15 residues long. Trimming removed 5 bases from V and 3 bases from J; junction bases left unmatched: 4. The CDR3 DNA sequence: TGTGCCAGCAGTCAACGGGACAGGGGGCACACTGAAGCTTTCTTT. This encodes CASSQRDRGHTEAFF.

This chain links TRBV7-2 with TRBJ2-3; TRBD2 matches at 9 bases. The CDR3 runs 15 residues. The V gene end was trimmed by 2 bases and the J gene end by 4 bases; junction bases not matched to a gene: 4. Germline V gene lookup returns CDR1 SGHTA and CDR2 FQGNSA. CDR3 coding DNA: TGTGCCAGCAGCTTAATGGCTAGCGGGGCAGATACGCAGTATTTT. Residues: CASSLMASGADTQYF.